This record concerns one TCR beta chain sequence. This sample stems from a study of monozygotic twins with inflammatory bowel disease. TCRdb re-called the 5' RACE reads and shows each CDR3 protein once, DNA omitted. This sample's clone table lists approximately 140,000 distinct CDR3 sequences. Germline CDR1 and CDR2: SGHVS and FNYEAQ. The CDR3 is 13 residues long. The chain recombines TRBV7-6 with TRBJ1-2; there is no DNA to check the TCRdb D call of TRBD1. The sequence was collected from a human donor with ulcerative colitis or Crohn's disease, or a healthy co-twin of an affected twin (not recorded which). Sequencing was done on a sample of blood. The CDR3: CASSRTGGGGYTF.